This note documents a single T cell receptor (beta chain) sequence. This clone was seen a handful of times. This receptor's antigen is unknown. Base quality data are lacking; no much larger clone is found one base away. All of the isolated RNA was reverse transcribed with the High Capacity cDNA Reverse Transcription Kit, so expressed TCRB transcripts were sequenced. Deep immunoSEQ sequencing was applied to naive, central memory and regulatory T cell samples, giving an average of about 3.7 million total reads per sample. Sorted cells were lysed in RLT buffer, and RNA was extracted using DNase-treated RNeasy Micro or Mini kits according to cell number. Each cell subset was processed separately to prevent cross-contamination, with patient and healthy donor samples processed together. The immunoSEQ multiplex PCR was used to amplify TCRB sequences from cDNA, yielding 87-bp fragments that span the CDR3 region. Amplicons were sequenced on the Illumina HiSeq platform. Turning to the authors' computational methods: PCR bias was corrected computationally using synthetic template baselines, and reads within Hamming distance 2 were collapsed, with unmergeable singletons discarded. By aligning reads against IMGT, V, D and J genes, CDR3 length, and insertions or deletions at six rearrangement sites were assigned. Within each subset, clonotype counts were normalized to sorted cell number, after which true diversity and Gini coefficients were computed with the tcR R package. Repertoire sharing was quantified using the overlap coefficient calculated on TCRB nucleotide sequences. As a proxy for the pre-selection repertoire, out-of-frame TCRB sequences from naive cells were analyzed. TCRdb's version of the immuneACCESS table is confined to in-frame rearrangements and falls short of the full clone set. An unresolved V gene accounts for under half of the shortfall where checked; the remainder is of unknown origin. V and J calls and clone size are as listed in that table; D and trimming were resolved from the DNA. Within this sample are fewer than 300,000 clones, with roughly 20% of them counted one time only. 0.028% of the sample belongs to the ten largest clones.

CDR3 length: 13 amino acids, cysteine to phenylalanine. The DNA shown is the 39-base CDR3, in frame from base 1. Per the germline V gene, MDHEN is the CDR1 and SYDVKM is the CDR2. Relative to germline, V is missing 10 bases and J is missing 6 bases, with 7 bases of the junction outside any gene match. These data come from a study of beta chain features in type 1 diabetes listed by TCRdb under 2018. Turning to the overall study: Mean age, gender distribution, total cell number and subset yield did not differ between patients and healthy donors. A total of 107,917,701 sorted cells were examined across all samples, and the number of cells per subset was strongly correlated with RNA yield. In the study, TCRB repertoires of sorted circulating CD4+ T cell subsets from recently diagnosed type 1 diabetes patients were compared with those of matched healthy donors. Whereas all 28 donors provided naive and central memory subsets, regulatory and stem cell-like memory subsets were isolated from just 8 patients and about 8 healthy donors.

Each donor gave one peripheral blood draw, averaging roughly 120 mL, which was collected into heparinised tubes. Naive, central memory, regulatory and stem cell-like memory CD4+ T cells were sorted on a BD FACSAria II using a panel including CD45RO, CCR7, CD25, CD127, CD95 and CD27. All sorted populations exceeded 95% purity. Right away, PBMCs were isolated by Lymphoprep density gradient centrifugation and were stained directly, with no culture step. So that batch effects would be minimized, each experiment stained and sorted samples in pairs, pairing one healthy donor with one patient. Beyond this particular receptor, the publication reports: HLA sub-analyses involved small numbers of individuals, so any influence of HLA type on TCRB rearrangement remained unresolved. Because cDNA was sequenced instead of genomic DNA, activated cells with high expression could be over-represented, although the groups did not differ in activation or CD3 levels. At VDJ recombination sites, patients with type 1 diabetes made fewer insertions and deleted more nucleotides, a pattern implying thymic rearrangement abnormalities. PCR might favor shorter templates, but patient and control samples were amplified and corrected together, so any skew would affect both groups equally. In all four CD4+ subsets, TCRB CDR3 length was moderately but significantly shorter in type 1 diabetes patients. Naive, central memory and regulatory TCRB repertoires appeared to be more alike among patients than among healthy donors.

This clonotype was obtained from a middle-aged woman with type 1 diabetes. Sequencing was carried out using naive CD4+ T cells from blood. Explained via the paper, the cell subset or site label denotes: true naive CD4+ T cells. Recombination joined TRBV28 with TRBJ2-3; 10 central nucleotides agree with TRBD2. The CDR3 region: CATWTSGPDTQYF. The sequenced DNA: TGTGCCACGTGGACTAGCGGTCCCGATACGCAGTATTTT.